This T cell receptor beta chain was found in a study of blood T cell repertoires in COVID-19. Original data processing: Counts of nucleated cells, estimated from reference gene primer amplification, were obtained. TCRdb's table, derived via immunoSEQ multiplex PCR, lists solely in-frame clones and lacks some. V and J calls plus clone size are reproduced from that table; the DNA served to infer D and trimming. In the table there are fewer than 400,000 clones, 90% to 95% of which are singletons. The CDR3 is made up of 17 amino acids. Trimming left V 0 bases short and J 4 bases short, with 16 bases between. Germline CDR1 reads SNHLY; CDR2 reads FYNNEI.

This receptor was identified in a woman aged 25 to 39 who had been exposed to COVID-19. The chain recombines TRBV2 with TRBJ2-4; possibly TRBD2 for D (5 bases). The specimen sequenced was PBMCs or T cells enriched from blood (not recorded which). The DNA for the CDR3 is TGTGCCAGCAGTGAAGCGCTTAGTGAGGGCGGGAAAAACATTCAGTACTTC. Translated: CASSEALSEGGKNIQYF.